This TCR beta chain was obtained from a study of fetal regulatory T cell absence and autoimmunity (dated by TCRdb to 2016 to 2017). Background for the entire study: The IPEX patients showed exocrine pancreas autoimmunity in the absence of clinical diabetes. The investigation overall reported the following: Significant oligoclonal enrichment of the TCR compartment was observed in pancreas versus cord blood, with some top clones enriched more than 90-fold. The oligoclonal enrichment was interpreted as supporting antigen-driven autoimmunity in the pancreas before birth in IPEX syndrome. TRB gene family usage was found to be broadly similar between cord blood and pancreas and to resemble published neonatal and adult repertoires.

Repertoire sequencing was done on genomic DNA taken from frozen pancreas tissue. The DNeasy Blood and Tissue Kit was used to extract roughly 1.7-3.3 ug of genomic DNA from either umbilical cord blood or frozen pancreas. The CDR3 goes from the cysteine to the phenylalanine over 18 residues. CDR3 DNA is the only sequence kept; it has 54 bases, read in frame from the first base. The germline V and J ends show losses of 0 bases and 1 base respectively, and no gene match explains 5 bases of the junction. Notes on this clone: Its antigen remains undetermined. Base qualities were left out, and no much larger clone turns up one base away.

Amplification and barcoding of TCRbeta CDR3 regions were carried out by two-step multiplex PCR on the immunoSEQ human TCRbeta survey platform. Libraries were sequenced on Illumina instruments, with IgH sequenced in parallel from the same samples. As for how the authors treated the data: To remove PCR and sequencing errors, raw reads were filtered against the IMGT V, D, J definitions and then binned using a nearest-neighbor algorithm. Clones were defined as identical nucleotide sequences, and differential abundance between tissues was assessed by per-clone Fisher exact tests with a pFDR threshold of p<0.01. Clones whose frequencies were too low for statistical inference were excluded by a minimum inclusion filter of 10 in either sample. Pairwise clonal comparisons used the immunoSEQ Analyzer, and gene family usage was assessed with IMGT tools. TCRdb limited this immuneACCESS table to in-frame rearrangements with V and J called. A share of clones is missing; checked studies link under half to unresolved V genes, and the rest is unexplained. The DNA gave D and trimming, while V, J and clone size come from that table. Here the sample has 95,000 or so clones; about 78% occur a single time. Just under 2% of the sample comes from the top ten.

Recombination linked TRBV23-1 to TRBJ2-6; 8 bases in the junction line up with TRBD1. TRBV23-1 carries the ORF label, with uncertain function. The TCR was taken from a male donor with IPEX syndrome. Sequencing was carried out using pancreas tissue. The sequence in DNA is TGCGCCAGCAGTCAATCTGAGACAGGGGAATCTGGGGCCAACGTCCTGACTTTC. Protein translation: CASSQSETGESGANVLTF.